This T cell receptor (beta chain) was captured by sequencing in a study of vaccination effects on CD4 cells after COVID-19 (dated by TCRdb to between 2020 and 2023). Background for the entire study: Each participant got two doses of an mRNA SARS-CoV-2 vaccine, either BNT162b2 or mRNA-1273. SARS-CoV-2 spike-specific CD4+ TCR repertoires were compared before and after mRNA vaccination in COVID-19 convalescent patients and in infection-naive vaccine recipients. The full study included over 8 COVID-19 convalescent patients and several SARS-CoV-2-naive healthy vaccine recipients. Cultures from other donors in the study were sequenced using the Oncomine TCR Beta short-read assay on an Illumina iSeq 100.

A word on this clone: Its target antigen remains unknown. The sample holds no much larger clone one base away, and base qualities are not on file. This CDR3 is also generated by other DNA sequences in the sample.

The investigation overall reported the following: At late post-vaccination timepoints, both infection-induced and vaccine-induced clones showed marked clonal contraction, consistent with waning T cell responses. In healthy vaccine recipients, vaccine-induced clones were almost all SARS-CoV-2 mono-reactive, with only 1 of 255 being cross-reactive with common cold coronaviruses. The study was limited by a small number of convalescent patients and lacked early post-infection timepoints.

To identify antigen-specific CD4+ T cell clonotypes by their expansion, the ViraFEST assay first stimulated PBMC with viral peptide pools and then applied TCR sequencing. After more than 9 days of culture, CD4+ T cells were isolated with the EasySep CD4+ T cell isolation kit. The absence of prior SARS-CoV-2 infection in healthy vaccine recipients was confirmed by negative nucleocapsid antibodies before and after vaccination. Each well held roughly 2 million PBMC cultured in IMDM containing around 5% human AB serum, 9.5 to 10 IU/ml IL-2 and gentamicin, along with around 9.1 ug/ml peptides. Half of the culture medium was replaced with fresh IL-2-containing medium on days 3 and 7. Unless noted otherwise, every peptide stimulation condition was cultured in triplicate wells. PBMC were separated from whole blood using Ficoll-Paque Plus gradient centrifugation and were then either cryopreserved at -140C or used fresh. The overlapping peptide pools covered the spike proteins of SARS-CoV-2 as well as those of the common cold coronaviruses HCoV-NL63, HCoV-OC43 and HCoV-229E. Genomic DNA was extracted from cultured CD4+ T cells with the QIAamp micro DNA kit.

Libraries were constructed by the immunoSEQ multiplex PCR assay. TCR beta CDR3 sequencing was performed on DNA from the cultured, isolated CD4+ T cells. Per the source publication's procedure: Non-productive TCR sequences were removed, reads were trimmed to the CDR3 region, and CDR3s of at least 7 amino acids were retained. Antigen-specific clonotypes were identified with the MANAFEST web app by comparing expansion in peptide wells against reference cultures. Positive clones required FDR<0.05 expansion versus reference and all other wells, odds ratio above 5, and frequency above 0.1% in two replicate wells. Cross-reactive clonotypes were defined as significantly expanded in SARS-CoV-2 spike wells and in at least one common cold coronavirus spike condition. Using the stringdist R package, CDR3 similarity was measured by Levenshtein distance, and unrooted trees were constructed with ape in R 3.6.1. What TCRdb holds here is the immuneACCESS table cut down to in-frame rearrangements. Part of the clones is not present; checked against another copy, under half of the missing clones reflect an unresolved V gene, and the others are unexplained. V and J calls plus clone size are reproduced from that table; the DNA served to infer D and trimming. The sample has around 45,000 clones on record, roughly four fifths of them singletons. Jointly, the top ten make up approximately 10% of the sample.

V is clipped by 2 bases and J by 5 bases, and the sequence between their germline boundaries is 10 bases long. CDR1 SGHRS and CDR2 YFSETQ were looked up in the germline V gene. From the cysteine through the phenylalanine, the CDR3 covers 13 amino acids. Only the CDR3 DNA is retained, 39 bases long and in frame from the first base. This clonotype was obtained from a human donor who received a COVID-19 vaccine. The rearranged segments are TRBV5-1 and TRBJ1-1, and TRBD1 may be the D gene, going by 5 matching bases. This specimen consisted of CD4+ T cells from PBMCs cultured with SARS-CoV-2 spike peptides, obtained before COVID-19 vaccination. In the paper's terms, the cell subset or site label means: SARS-CoV-2 spike overlapping peptide pool stimulation. In nucleotides, the sequence is TGCGCCAGCAGCTTCGGACAAGGGACTGAAGCTTTCTTT. Its translation is CASSFGQGTEAFF.